This TCR beta chain is drawn from a study of blood T cell repertoires in COVID-19 (TCRdb year 2020). Regarding the complete study: Collaborator samples came from the United States, Italy and Spain and covered acute and convalescent phases of COVID-19. The prospective study material was composed of cDNA or gDNA derived from T cells, B-cell-depleted T cells, or PBMCs. The dataset comprised deeply sampled blood TCRbeta repertoires from subjects exposed to, actively infected with, or recovered from COVID-19. The repertoires were released in a freely available public database intended as a resource for research on the immune response to SARS-CoV-2. The samples were drawn from two sources: the first 160 participants of the ongoing ImmuneRACE study, and 1,254 subjects contributed by 6 global collaborators. Nearly every sample came with metadata listing a de-identified subject ID, COVID-19 status, age in years and sex. Where available, HLA class I and class II types were taken from metadata supplied by the sample provider and were not determined by assay-based typing.

V is pruned by 3 bases and J by 5 bases, leaving 8 bases of the junction without a gene match. The CDR3 holds 14 amino acids from the cysteine to the phenylalanine. The only DNA kept is the CDR3, 42 bases in frame from the first base. From the germline V gene, CDR1 is SGHRS and CDR2 is YFSETQ. As to this clone: There is no known antigen for this receptor. Per-nucleotide qualities are absent, and no much larger clonotype sits a single base away.

On the study overall, not on this receptor specifically: The amount of clinical and demographic metadata varied by source and participant and was provided uncurated.

TCRbeta CDR3 regions were amplified from genomic DNA by means of the immunoSEQ Assay, a bias-controlled multiplex PCR. The original pipeline was this. Nucleated cell counts per sample were estimated from amplification of reference gene primers within the assay. Sequence reads were collapsed and filtered to measure the absolute abundance of every unique TCRbeta CDR3 rearrangement. Productive Simpson clonality was computed per sample as the square root of Simpson's diversity index over productive rearrangements. Sourced from immuneACCESS, this table was stored by TCRdb with only in-frame sequences that have V and J called. A share of the clones is absent; for the studies checked, an unresolved V gene accounts for under half, and the remainder has no known explanation. From that table come the V and J calls and clone size; the DNA was used to work out D and trimming. This sample has roughly 210,000 clones in its table, and about 88% of those were observed once. The ten top clones hold 1.5% to 2% of the sample.

Each collaborating institution followed its own protocols to collect whole blood in K2EDTA tubes. Collaborator samples were shipped for TCRbeta analysis as frozen whole blood, isolated PBMCs, or DNA extracted from either sample type. Sequenced sample: peripheral blood. The receptor comes from a man in his 70s with acute or convalescent COVID-19. The V gene is TRBV5-1 and the J gene is TRBJ2-7, and 7 junction bases match TRBD1. The sequence in DNA is TGCGCCAGCAGCTCAAGGGGGCGCGGAAACGAGCAGTACTTC. Its protein product is CASSSRGRGNEQYF.